Below are 6 T cell receptor beta chains sequenced from a single sample in a study of blood T cell repertoires in COVID-19. Sequencing was performed with immunoSEQ multiplex PCR; in TCRdb, only in-frame clones are kept and a portion is missing. This sample carries about 150,000 clones, approximately 86% of them seen once, and the ten largest clones take under 2.5%. Sequenced input: peripheral blood. Every receptor here comes from a woman in her 70s with acute or convalescent COVID-19.

The rearrangement links TRBV10-3 to TRBJ1-2; TRBD1 matches at 8 bases. V lost 7 bases to trimming and J lost 4 bases; unmatched junction nucleotides: 5. There are 13 residues in the CDR3. Germline V CDR1 and CDR2: ENHRY, SYGVKD. This chain's CDR3 is CAINPGGGYGYTF. The CDR3 region has the DNA TGTGCCATCAATCCAGGGGGCGGCTATGGCTACACCTTC.

The chain uses TRBV18 and TRBJ2-5; 10 nucleotides align to TRBD2. Trimming took 4 bases from V and 1 from J; bases not matched to a gene: 3. The CDR3 has 15 amino acids. In germline, CDR1 is KGHSH, CDR2 LQKENI. The CDR3 DNA sequence: TGTGCCAGCTCACTAGCGGGGGGCCGCCAAGAGACCCAGTACTTC. This sequence encodes CASSLAGGRQETQYF.

This chain connects TRBV11-2 to TRBJ2-1, with TRBD2 matching over 8 bases. The CDR3 length is 15 residues. V lost 6 bases, J lost 5 bases, and 9 bases stayed unmatched. Germline V lookup: CDR1 SGHAT, CDR2 FQNNGV. Here the CDR3 DNA reads TGTGCCAGCAGGGCAAGTAGCGGGGCTAACAATGAGCAGTTCTTC. Its translation is CASRASSGANNEQFF. The whole variable domain, remainder taken from reference TRBV11-2 and TRBJ2-1, is EAGVAQSPRYKIIEKRQSVAFWCNPISGHATLYWYQQILGQGPKLLIQFQNNGVVDDSQLPKDRFSAERLKGVDSTLKIQPAKLEDSAVYLCASRASSGANNEQFFGPGTRLTVL.

The CDR3 DNA follows: TGTGCCAGCAGTTCCCACGGACAGGGACAAGAGCAGTACTTC. Its protein is CASSSHGQGQEQYF. The V and J genes are TRBV6-5 and TRBJ2-7; the match to TRBD1 covers 8 bases. Per germline, CDR1 MNHEY and CDR2 SVGAGI. The CDR3 has 14 residues. Trimming took 4 bases from V and 7 from J; bases not matched to a gene: 9.

J is TRBJ2-1 and V is TRBV19, with 9 bases fitting TRBD1. The CDR3 covers 14 residues. Germline loops: CDR1 LNHDA, CDR2 SQIVND (reference sequence). The V gene end was trimmed by 8 bases and the J gene end by 10 bases; junction bases not matched to a gene: 12. In nucleotides, the CDR3 is TGTGCCAGTGCCCGGGACAGGGCCTCCGCGGAGCAGTTCTTC. It is translated as CASARDRASAEQFF.

This chain joins TRBV18 and TRBJ1-5; 7 bases match TRBD1. The V and J ends lost 3 bases and 3 bases, in that order; junction bases with no gene match: 2. Per germline, CDR1 KGHSH and CDR2 LQKENI. The CDR3 is made up of 14 amino acids. As DNA, the CDR3 is TGTGCCAGCTCACCGGACAGGTCCAATCAGCCCCAGCATTTT. Protein sequence: CASSPDRSNQPQHF. Looking up the rest from reference TRBV18 and TRBJ1-5 gives the full variable domain: NAGVMQNPRHLVRRRGQEARLRCSPMKGHSHVYWYRQLPEEGLKFMVYLQKENIIDESGMPKERFSAEFPKEGPSILRIQQVVRGDSAAYFCASSPDRSNQPQHFGDGTRLSIL.